This record concerns one T cell receptor beta chain sequence. Its antigen target is currently unknown. No per-base quality is available; no much larger clone lies one base away. The data stem from a study of Ad26.COV2.S vaccination and SARS-CoV-2 variants (dated by TCRdb to 2020 to 2023). At the level of the whole study: Donors in the vaccine arm were drawn from COV1001, a phase I-IIa trial of Ad26.COV2.S in healthy adults that was multicentre, randomized, double-blind and placebo-controlled. TCRbeta repertoire sequencing served as the tool for gauging how specific and how broad the SARS-CoV-2-reactive T cell receptors were following Ad26.COV2.S vaccination. Trial participants were randomized into five groups of five, in which low-dose or high-dose Ad26.COV2.S was given once or twice, or placebo was given on both occasions. Dosing of Ad26.COV2.S was intramuscular, at either 5x10^10 or 1x10^11 viral particles, delivered as one shot or as two shots spaced 56 days apart. A total of approximately 32 samples were included in the TCR-sequenced set, comprising around 19 Ad26.COV2.S vaccine recipients, 5 placebo recipients and 8 SARS-CoV-2 convalescent individuals. Investigators did not know the trial group allocation while performing experiments and assessing outcomes. What the study reported, not specific to this receptor: After vaccination, substantial breadth of spike-specific CD8+ and CD4+ T cell responses was reported. Compared with placebo recipients, Ad26.COV2.S recipients showed higher spike-specific TCR breadth (P = 0.0014). It was noted by the authors that total T cell responses may have been underestimated by the TCR breadth and depth analyses. The study lacked the statistical power to compare responses across vaccine doses or regimens. Vaccine and placebo recipients had similar non-spike TCR breadth, a finding consistent with the vaccine containing only spike.

Interpreted using the paper, the treatment or condition label stands for: approximately 18 received Ad26.COV2.S at low or high dose, single or two shots; five or six received placebo; per-sample allocation not given. Repertoires of vaccine and placebo recipients were sequenced from samples collected on day 63 after the first injection. In Cohort 1b, around 23 adults aged 18-55 years were enrolled at a single site in Boston, USA, between 29 July and 7 August 2020. Ad26.COV2.S was a replication-incompetent adenovirus type 26 vector expressing a prefusion-stabilized SARS-CoV-2 spike protein from the original Wuhan strain. The immunoSEQ Assay was the method used to sequence TCRbeta CDR3 regions. After extraction, genomic DNA underwent amplification by bias-controlled multiplex PCR, followed by high-throughput sequencing. In the original analysis: Collapsing and filtering of sequences were performed to quantify the absolute abundance of each unique TCRbeta CDR3 region. T cell fraction was estimated by normalizing TCRbeta template counts to usable DNA, which was measured by amplifying reference genes present in all nucleated cells. Repertoire TCRs were annotated as SARS-CoV-2-specific when V gene, CDR3 amino acid sequence and J gene were exactly matched to a known reactive TCR set. The reference SARS-CoV-2 TCR set came from MIRA and was filtered for enrichment in COVID-19-positive ImmuneCODE repertoires, removing public or cross-reactive TCRs. Using the MIRA antigens, annotated TCRs were further analysed by specific ORF or by position within an ORF. Depth was the summed frequency of annotated unique rearrangements, while breadth was defined as annotated unique rearrangements over total unique productive rearrangements. Two-sided Wilcoxon rank-sum tests were used to compare TCR breadth between groups. TCRdb limited this immuneACCESS table to in-frame rearrangements with V and J called. A share of clones is missing; checked studies link under half to unresolved V genes, and the rest is unexplained. V, J and clone size are taken as reported in that table, and D and trimming were inferred from the DNA itself. A total of 450,000 to 550,000 clones appear in this sample, roughly 89% of them only once. The ten largest clones add up to approximately 2.5% of the sample.

Taken from the germline V gene (reference sequence), the CDR1 and CDR2 loops are SGHNT and YYREEE. Taken from cysteine to phenylalanine, the CDR3 has 17 residues. Of the read, only the CDR3 DNA is kept; its 51 bases are in frame from base 1. V is trimmed back by 4 bases and J by 1 base, and the junction contains 7 bases that no gene match accounts for. Here the chain combines TRBV5-4 and TRBJ2-3; TRBD2 agrees with 12 junctional bases. This receptor was obtained from a person aged 18-65 years who received the Ad26.COV2.S COVID-19 vaccine or a placebo. The sequenced sample was peripheral blood, obtained in a trial of Ad26.COV2.S vaccine versus placebo. The base sequence is TGTGCCAGCAGCACAAGACTAGCGGGAGTGGGCACAGATACGCAGTATTTT. Its protein is CASSTRLAGVGTDTQYF.